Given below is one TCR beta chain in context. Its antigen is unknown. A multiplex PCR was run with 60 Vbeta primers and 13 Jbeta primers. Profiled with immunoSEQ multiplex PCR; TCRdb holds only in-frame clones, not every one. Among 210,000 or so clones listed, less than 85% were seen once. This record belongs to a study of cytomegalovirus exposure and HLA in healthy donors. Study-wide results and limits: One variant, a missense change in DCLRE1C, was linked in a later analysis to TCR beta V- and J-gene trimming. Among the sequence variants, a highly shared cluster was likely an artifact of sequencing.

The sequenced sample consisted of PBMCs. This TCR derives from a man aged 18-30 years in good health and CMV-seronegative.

The CDR3 here is CASRRTGSSEKLFF. The CDR3 DNA follows: TGTGCCAGCAGACGGACAGGTTCTTCTGAAAAACTGTTTTTT. The chain is built from TRBV2 and TRBJ1-4; 7 bases are a match to TRBD1. V dropped 6 bases and J dropped 7; count of bases not matched to a gene: 8. The CDR3 is 14 residues long. CDR1 SNHLY and CDR2 FYNNEI come from the germline V gene.